This is a list of T cell receptor beta chains from one sample in a study of CD8 T cells in Susac syndrome. Using its own MiXCR run on the immunoSEQ multiplex PCR reads, TCRdb lists one record per CDR3 protein. The sample lists 150,000 or so distinct CDR3 sequences, around 95% seen once, with around 0.13% in the top ten. The sequenced sample consisted of CD4+ T cells from PBMCs. These receptors were obtained from a human donor in good health. CDR3s include the opening cysteine and the closing phenylalanine or tryptophan. The D gene is left open where the match is weak. The size of a clone is reported for some rows only, either as once, few or many, or as a class for expanded clones.

CDR3aa	CDR3nt	d_gene	len	abundance	v_gene	j_gene
CSARQSHTEAFF	TGCAGTGCTAGACAGTCGCACACTGAAGCTTTCTTT	-	12	-	TRBV20-1	TRBJ1-1
CSARVSGGPFYEQFF	TGCAGTGCTAGAGTTAGCGGGGGGCCCTTTTATGAGCAGTTCTTC	TRBD2	15	-	TRBV20-1	TRBJ2-1
CASSSYTGGRYEQYF	TGTGCCAGCAGCTCCTATACAGGGGGTCGATACGAGCAGTACTTC	TRBD1	15	once	TRBV5-6	TRBJ2-7
CASSLVRGMNTEAFF	TGCGCCAGCAGCTTGGTAAGGGGCATGAACACTGAAGCTTTCTTT	-	15	-	TRBV5-1	TRBJ1-1
CASSSSGSTDTQYF	TGTGCCAGCAGCTCCTCGGGGAGCACAGATACGCAGTATTTT	-	14	-	TRBV7-6	TRBJ2-3
CAVGTGDIGEQFF	TGTGCCGTCGGGACAGGGGACATCGGTGAGCAGTTCTTC	TRBD1	13	-	TRBV10-3	TRBJ2-1
CSARDHRGPGTEAFF	TGCAGTGCTAGAGATCATCGGGGCCCTGGCACTGAAGCTTTCTTT	-	15	-	TRBV20-1	TRBJ1-1
CASSGSSVTGELFF	TGTGCCAGCAGTGGCAGTAGCGTAACCGGGGAGCTGTTTTTT	-	14	-	TRBV6-1	TRBJ2-2
CASSPQGGTVYGYTF	TGTGCCAGCTCACCACAAGGGGGCACGGTCTATGGCTACACCTTC	TRBD1	15	-	TRBV18	TRBJ1-2
CASSYSGGQYEQYF	TGTGCCAGCAGTTACTCGGGGGGTCAGTACGAGCAGTACTTC	-	14	-	TRBV6-6	TRBJ2-7
CSVPHYRGGYGYTF	TGCAGCGTACCACACTACAGGGGTGGCTATGGCTACACCTTC	TRBD1	14	-	TRBV29-1	TRBJ1-2
CSASGRADEKLFF	TGCAGTGCTAGTGGCAGGGCCGATGAAAAACTGTTTTTT	-	13	-	TRBV20-1	TRBJ1-4
CASSQDPVPGNTEAFF	TGTGCCAGCAGCCAAGACCCCGTCCCGGGAAACACTGAAGCTTTCTTT	-	16	-	TRBV4-2	TRBJ1-1
CASSPGGDQPQHF	TGTGCCAGCTCACCCGGAGGGGATCAGCCCCAGCATTTT	-	13	few	TRBV18	TRBJ1-5
CSAATGPIREAFF	TGCAGCGCTGCGACAGGGCCGATTAGGGAAGCTTTCTTT	TRBD1	13	-	TRBV29-1	TRBJ1-1
CASSYSLSGGLSYNEQFF	TGTGCCAGCAGTTACTCGCTTAGCGGGGGGCTCTCCTACAATGAGCAGTTCTTC	TRBD2	18	-	TRBV6-5	TRBJ2-1
CASSIPGGSYEQYF	TGTGCCAGTAGTATCCCAGGGGGCTCCTACGAGCAGTACTTC	TRBD1	14	-	TRBV19	TRBJ2-7
CSALPWTRGGETQYF	TGCAGTGCGCTGCCTTGGACCAGGGGGGGGGAGACCCAGTACTTC	-	15	-	TRBV20-1	TRBJ2-5
CASSSHLRETQYF	TGTGCCAGCAGTTCCCACCTCAGGGAGACCCAGTACTTC	-	13	-	TRBV6-5	TRBJ2-5
CASNPALGAYEQYF	TGTGCCAGCAATCCGGCACTGGGAGCCTACGAGCAGTACTTC	-	14	-	TRBV2	TRBJ2-7
CSAREGGETQYF	TGCAGTGCTAGGGAGGGGGGGGAGACCCAGTACTTC	-	12	few	TRBV20-1	TRBJ2-5
CASSPGLGRSATGELFF	TGCGCCAGCAGCCCGGGACTAGGACGGTCGGCCACCGGGGAGCTGTTTTTT	TRBD2	17	once	TRBV5-1	TRBJ2-2
CAIRKAGARTDTQYF	TGTGCCATCAGGAAGGCGGGGGCCCGCACAGATACGCAGTATTTT	-	15	-	TRBV10-3	TRBJ2-3
CASSRQATNEKLFF	TGTGCCAGCAGTCGACAGGCAACTAATGAAAAACTGTTTTTT	-	14	-	TRBV6-5	TRBJ1-4